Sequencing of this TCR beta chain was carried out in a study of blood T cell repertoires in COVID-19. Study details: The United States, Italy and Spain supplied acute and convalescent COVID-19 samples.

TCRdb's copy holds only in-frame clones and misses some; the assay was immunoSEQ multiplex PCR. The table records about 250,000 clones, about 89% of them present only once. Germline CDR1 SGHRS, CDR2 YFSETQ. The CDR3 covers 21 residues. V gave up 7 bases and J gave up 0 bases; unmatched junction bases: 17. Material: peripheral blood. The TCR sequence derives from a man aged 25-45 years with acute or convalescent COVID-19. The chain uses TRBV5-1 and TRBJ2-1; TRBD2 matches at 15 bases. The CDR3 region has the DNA TGCGCCAGCCGACCGGGACTAGCGGGAGGCTACTCCTCTAGCTCCTACAATGAGCAGTTCTTC. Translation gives CASRPGLAGGYSSSSYNEQFF.